The 24 T cell receptor beta chains in this list originate from one sample, sequenced in a study of blood T cell repertoires in COVID-19 (dated by TCRdb to the early 2020s). Receptor libraries were prepared by the immunoSEQ multiplex PCR assay. TCRdb took this table from immuneACCESS and kept in-frame rearrangements with V and J called. Such tables lack part of the clones; where checked against another copy, unresolved V genes explain under half of the gap, and the rest is unexplained. The sample table lists 200,000 or so clones, about 80% of them with a count of one. 6.9% of the sample comes from the top ten. The material sequenced was peripheral blood. Receptors were obtained from a human donor with acute or convalescent COVID-19. The donor label of this sample is uncertain.

This clone was seen just once. V is TRBV7-9 and J is TRBJ2-1, with TRBD1 matching over 10 bases. J gave up 8 bases and V 3 bases, and 7 bases lay outside the gene matches. Germline CDR1 reads SEHNR; CDR2 reads FQNEAQ (reference sequence). The CDR3 covers 15 residues. The CDR3 sequence is CASSFLGQGFYEQFF. Written as DNA, the CDR3 is TGTGCCAGCAGCTTTCTGGGACAGGGGTTTTATGAGCAGTTCTTC.

The DNA for the CDR3 is TGTGCCAGCAGCTTATATTTGCTTAGCGGGAGGGACAATGAGCAGTTCTTC. It encodes CASSLYLLSGRDNEQFF. The chain recombines TRBV7-9 with TRBJ2-1; the match to TRBD2 covers 11 bases. The V and J ends lost 2 bases and 5 bases, in that order; junction bases with no gene match: 8. The CDR3 covers 17 residues. CDR1 SEHNR and CDR2 FQNEAQ come from the germline V gene (reference sequence).

The V and J genes are TRBV24-1 and TRBJ1-5; D is unclear. Trimming removed 4 bases from V and 1 base from J, with 7 bases in between. Looked up from germline, CDR1 is KGHDR and CDR2 is SFDVKD. The CDR3 sequence is 14 residues long. The CDR3, as DNA: TGTGCCACCAGTGACAGTACGAGCAATCAGCCCCAGCATTTT. Translating gives CATSDSTSNQPQHF.

The DNA of the CDR3 is TGCGCCAGCAGCTTGGGCAGGGGGTACCAAGAGACCCAGTACTTC. This encodes CASSLGRGYQETQYF. This chain joins TRBV5-1 and TRBJ2-5, with 7 bases fitting TRBD1. V shed 0 bases, J shed 0 bases, and the junction held 2 bases outside the gene matches. The CDR3 is 15 amino acids. Looked up from germline, CDR1 is SGHRS and CDR2 is YFSETQ.

The chain's CDR3 is CASNREPGDTQYF. The CDR3 DNA follows: TGTGCCAGCAATCGGGAACCGGGAGATACGCAGTATTTT. This rearrangement joins TRBV6-5 to TRBJ2-3; a possible D gene is TRBD2 (5 bases). Trimming removed 7 bases at V and 5 bases at J, with 13 bases between. The germline CDR1 and CDR2 sequences are MNHEY and SVGAGI. The CDR3 loop spans 13 amino acids.

The V gene is TRBV15, the J gene TRBJ2-4; TRBD1 matches 7 bases. CDR1 and CDR2 (germline): LNHNV, YYDKDF (reference sequence). Trimming cost V 0 bases and J 9 bases; bases outside gene matches: 5. CDR3 length: 14 residues. Written as DNA, the CDR3 is TGTGCCACCAGCAGAGACCGGCAGGGGGTCATTCAGTACTTC. Protein: CATSRDRQGVIQYF.

This clone was counted a few times. This rearrangement joins TRBV6-2 or TRBV6-3 to TRBJ2-5, with 10 bases that match TRBD1. The germline CDR1 and CDR2 sequences are MNHEY and SVGEGT. V was pared by 0 bases and J by 4 bases, with 8 bases of the junction left unmatched. This CDR3 is built from 17 residues. This chain's CDR3 is CASSYSRDRGRIETQYF. The CDR3 DNA is TGTGCCAGCAGTTACTCGCGAGACAGGGGGCGTATAGAGACCCAGTACTTC.

The J gene is TRBJ2-3, the V gene TRBV4-3; 7 nucleotides agree with TRBD1. J lost 4 bases, V lost 0 bases, and 7 bases had no gene match. This CDR3 comprises 16 residues. Looked up from germline, CDR1 is LGHNA and CDR2 is YSLEER. This CDR3 reads CASSQDHRGFADTQYF. CDR3 DNA: TGCGCCAGCAGCCAAGATCACAGGGGTTTCGCAGATACGCAGTATTTT.

V gene TRBV9 combines with J gene TRBJ1-6; tentative D call: TRBD1 (5 bases). From germline, CDR1 is SGDLS and CDR2 YYNGEE. This CDR3 has 13 residues. Trimming took 6 bases from V and 6 from J, leaving 10 bases between them. The CDR3 loop reads CASKGSGNSPLHF. CDR3 sequence (DNA): TGTGCCAGCAAGGGGTCCGGTAATTCACCCCTCCACTTT.

The chain joins TRBV5-1 to TRBJ1-2; tentatively, D is TRBD1 (5 bases). The CDR3 has 13 residues. Trimming stripped 6 bases from V and 7 bases from J, with 16 bases between. CDR1 SGHRS and CDR2 YFSETQ come from the germline V gene. The CDR3 loop is CASTYDPQGGYTF. The CDR3 DNA is TGCGCCAGCACCTACGACCCCCAGGGTGGCTACACCTTC.

The J gene is TRBJ2-7, the V gene TRBV6-2 or TRBV6-3; TRBD2 might be the D (6 bases). The CDR3 extends over 14 amino acids. Trimming left V 0 bases short and J 4 bases short, with 10 bases between. Germline lookup yields CDR1 MNHEY and CDR2 SVGEGT. This CDR3 reads CASSYSGGRYEQYF. As DNA, the CDR3 is TGTGCCAGCAGTTACTCTGGAGGGAGGTACGAGCAGTACTTC.

The chain carries TRBV7-8 and TRBJ2-1; 14 bases align to TRBD2. In germline, CDR1 is SGHVS, CDR2 FQNEAQ. V dropped 3 bases and J dropped 4; count of bases not matched to a gene: 11. This CDR3 region has 19 residues. The CDR3 protein is CASSFRLAGGPSQYNEQFF. DNA of the CDR3: TGTGCCAGCAGCTTTCGACTAGCGGGAGGGCCCTCTCAATACAATGAGCAGTTCTTC.

The chain joins TRBV28 to TRBJ2-7; 10 bases map to TRBD2. V dropped 7 bases and J dropped 3; count of bases not matched to a gene: 6. CDR3 length equals 14 residues. Germline V lookup: CDR1 MDHEN, CDR2 SYDVKM. This CDR3 reads CASTPGLAVYEQYF. DNA for the CDR3: TGTGCCAGCACCCCAGGACTAGCGGTCTACGAGCAGTACTTC.

The V call is TRBV2, the J call TRBJ2-1; no clear D gene. V was pared by 4 bases and J by 9 bases, with 13 bases between. CDR1 is SNHLY, CDR2 FYNNEI, per germline. The CDR3 has 13 amino acids. CDR3 in DNA: TGTGCCAGCAGTGGGAGCCCTAGTGCTGAGCAGTTCTTC. It translates to CASSGSPSAEQFF.

The chain couples TRBV4-3 to TRBJ2-1, with 10 bases that match TRBD2. Germline-derived CDR1 and CDR2 are LGHNA and YSLEER. Unmatched junction bases numbered 7, after V lost 0 bases and J lost 8 bases. CDR3 length: 16 amino acids. The CDR3 DNA reads as TGCGCCAGCAGCCAAGATCAGGCTAGCGGGAGTCATGAGCAGTTCTTC. Translation gives CASSQDQASGSHEQFF.

This chain connects TRBV7-6 to TRBJ2-1; D is possibly TRBD2 (6 bases). With 2 bases removed from V and 1 base from J, the gap between germline ends came to 12 bases. This CDR3 has 16 amino acids. CDR1 and CDR2 from the germline V gene are SGHVS and FNYEAQ. The chain's CDR3 is CASSLSTSMSYNEQFF. DNA of the CDR3: TGTGCCAGCAGCTTAAGTACTAGCATGTCCTACAATGAGCAGTTCTTC.

V and J are TRBV5-1 and TRBJ2-1, with TRBD2 matching over 13 bases. V was clipped by 2 bases and J by 8 bases; unmatched bases: 10. The CDR3 has 17 amino acids. Germline assignment: CDR1 SGHRS and CDR2 YFSETQ. CDR3 coding DNA: TGCGCCAGCAGCTTTTGGACTAGCGGGAGCAATCTGGATGAGCAGTTCTTC. This gives the protein CASSFWTSGSNLDEQFF.

The V call is TRBV4-2, the J call TRBJ2-2; TRBD1 is a possible D gene (5 bases). V was shortened by 4 bases and J by 5 bases, with 11 bases between the two germline ends. The CDR3 is made up of 14 amino acids. The germline gives CDR1 LGHNA, CDR2 YNFKEQ. The CDR3 DNA is TGTGCCAGCAGCCTAAGGGGCAGTACCGGGGAGCTGTTTTTT. Translating gives CASSLRGSTGELFF.

This chain links TRBV30 with TRBJ1-2, with 11 bases that match TRBD1. This CDR3 is built from 14 residues. Germline V lookup: CDR1 GTSNPN, CDR2 SVGIG (reference sequence). The V segment lost 2 bases and the J segment 6 bases; nucleotides outside the gene matches: 5. The CDR3, as DNA: TGTGCCTGGAGTCCCGGACAGGGGGCGCATGGCTACACCTTC. This gives the protein CAWSPGQGAHGYTF.

The rearrangement links TRBV27 to TRBJ2-1; possibly TRBD1 for D (5 bases). The CDR3 consists of 16 residues. Germline-derived CDR1 and CDR2 are MNHEY and SMNVEV (reference sequence). V gave up 5 bases and J gave up 2 bases, with 16 bases separating them. In DNA form, the CDR3 reads TGTGCCAGCAGTGCTACAGGACCAAGAACCTACAATGAGCAGTTCTTC. Translated: CASSATGPRTYNEQFF.

The chain carries TRBV6-1 and TRBJ2-2; D ambiguous. V gave up 3 bases and J gave up 6 bases, with 14 bases separating them. Looked up from germline, CDR1 is MNHNS and CDR2 is SASEGT. The CDR3 consists of 15 residues. This CDR3 reads CASSDTRNRAGELFF. CDR3 in DNA: TGTGCCAGCAGTGATACGAGGAATCGGGCCGGGGAGCTGTTTTTT.

Here the CDR3 reads CASSVIAGGHSGANVLTF. In DNA form, the CDR3 reads TGTGCCAGCAGCGTAATAGCGGGAGGGCACTCTGGGGCCAACGTCCTGACTTTC. This chain uses TRBV9 with TRBJ2-6; 11 bases line up with TRBD2. This CDR3 is built from 18 residues. The V and J ends lost 1 base and 0 bases, in that order; junction bases with no gene match: 3. CDR1 and CDR2 from the germline V gene are SGDLS and YYNGEE.

The chain recombines TRBV6-2 or TRBV6-3 with TRBJ2-1; no clear D. The germline CDR1 and CDR2 sequences are MNHEY and SVGEGT. With 6 bases removed from V and 0 bases from J, the gap between germline ends came to 15 bases. This CDR3 has 16 amino acids. This chain's CDR3 is CASSTIVGTSYNEQFF. In DNA, the CDR3 is TGTGCCAGCAGCACGATAGTGGGCACCTCCTACAATGAGCAGTTCTTC.

The rearrangement uses TRBV7-2 and TRBJ1-5; D gene ambiguous. Germline V gene sequence: CDR1 SGHTA, CDR2 FQGNSA. This CDR3 spans 13 amino acids. V lost 9 bases, J lost 4 bases, and 13 bases lay in between. CDR3 loop: CARPTSRNQPQHF. CDR3 in DNA: TGTGCCAGGCCGACTAGCCGGAATCAGCCCCAGCATTTT.